This TCR beta chain was profiled in a study of T-cell memory formation after mild COVID-19. Looking at the study overall: Among the donors, TCR clusters were largely specific to each donor.

V dropped 8 bases and J dropped 2 bases, with 6 bases sitting between them. Germline CDR1 reads ENHRY; CDR2 reads SYGVKD. The length of the CDR3 is 11 residues. MiXCR, run by TCRdb on the 5' RACE reads, gives a single entry per CDR3 protein. In the table there are roughly 110,000 distinct CDR3 sequences, around 14% of which are singletons. Notes on this clonotype: The antigen remains undetermined.

Study-wide findings and caveats: CD4+ contracting clones lay mainly in CM and EM, CD8+ ones in EMRA. The study detected some responding clones in pre-infection memory, suggesting cross-reactive memory joined.

The sequenced sample consisted of PBMCs or a T cell subset sorted from them (not recorded which). V usage is TRBV10-3 and J usage is TRBJ2-5; D uncertain. The TCR originated in a man younger than 30 who had mild COVID-19 (a few samples of this study predate the infection). Cell type and time point are not known. Written as DNA, the CDR3 is TGTGCCATCGGCAAACAAGAGACCCAGTACTTC. This codes for CAIGKQETQYF.